What follows are 24 T cell receptor beta chains derived from one specimen sequenced in a study of blood T cell repertoires in COVID-19. Sequencing used immunoSEQ multiplex PCR; TCRdb keeps in-frame clones, though not all of them. Of roughly 480,000 clones detected, about 88% appear once; the ten largest clones hold around 0.95%. Specimen: peripheral blood. The receptor source for this set is a man between 18 and 29 years old with COVID-19, enrolled during active disease.

This CDR3 is CASSILGADNQPQHF. The DNA for the CDR3 is TGTGCCAGTAGTATTTTGGGGGCAGACAATCAGCCCCAGCATTTT. The chain recombines TRBV19 with TRBJ1-5; perhaps TRBD1 as D (6 bases). Deletions cut 3 bases from V and 3 bases from J, with 12 bases between. This CDR3 comprises 15 residues. Germline CDR1 LNHDA, CDR2 SQIVND (reference sequence).

The CDR3 region has the DNA TGTGCCAGCAGCCCTGGGGGGGGGACAGGGACCTACGAGCAGTACTTC. It specifies CASSPGGGTGTYEQYF. The J gene is TRBJ2-7, the V gene TRBV5-8; 9 bases map to TRBD1. CDR1 and CDR2 from the germline V gene are SGHTS and YDEGEE. The CDR3 length is 16 residues. J was trimmed by 2 bases and V by 4 bases; bases with no gene match: 10.

The rearrangement links TRBV5-5 to TRBJ2-5, with 9 bases lining up with TRBD1. V lost 5 bases and J lost 5; bases outside the gene matches: 10. The CDR3 totals 15 residues. CDR1 is SGHKS, CDR2 YYEKEE, per germline (reference sequence). CDR3 nucleotide sequence: TGTGCCAGCAGTCCCCTACAGGGGGCAGGGGAGACCCAGTACTTC. Translated: CASSPLQGAGETQYF.

This clone is a singleton in its sample. The J gene is TRBJ1-2, the V gene TRBV5-4; 7 nucleotides agree with TRBD1. Germline CDR1 is SGHNT and CDR2 is YYREEE (reference sequence). The ends lost 4 bases at V and 2 bases at J; junction bases unmatched: 5. The CDR3 consists of 14 residues. The CDR3 spells CASSTGTVNYGYTF. CDR3 nucleotide sequence: TGTGCCAGCAGCACTGGGACAGTCAACTATGGCTACACCTTC.

In its sample, this clone was seen a few times. This sequence joins TRBV4-1 and TRBJ1-3, with a weak D call TRBD1 (6 bases). CDR3 length: 15 amino acids. CDR1 is MGHRA and CDR2 is YSYEKL in the germline V gene. V lost 5 bases and J 0 bases, leaving 11 bases between the germline ends. This CDR3 is CASSTRQDSGNTIYF. CDR3 nucleotides: TGCGCCAGCAGCACCCGACAGGACTCTGGAAACACCATATATTTT.

As regards this clone: The same CDR3 also results from other DNA sequences found in this sample. The rearrangement joins TRBV12-3 or TRBV12-4 to TRBJ2-1; D ambiguous. The CDR3 has 12 amino acids. Trimming pared 8 bases from V and 6 bases from J, leaving 11 bases between. DNA for the CDR3: TGTGCCAGCTCTCCAACCAGCAATGAGCAGTTCTTC. Protein sequence: CASSPTSNEQFF.

With respect to this clone: Within the sample, other DNA sequences also encode this same CDR3. The J gene is TRBJ1-2, the V gene TRBV7-9; TRBD1 is a possible D gene (6 bases). CDR3 length equals 15 residues. The V end lost 1 base, the J end lost 2 bases, and 11 bases lay between the germline ends. CDR1 and CDR2 from the germline V gene are SEHNR and FQNEAQ (reference sequence). This CDR3 reads CASSLGGGPNYGYTF. CDR3 coding DNA: TGTGCCAGCAGCTTAGGTGGGGGCCCCAACTATGGCTACACCTTC.

The rearrangement uses TRBV5-1 and TRBJ2-1; TRBD2 matches at 14 bases. The CDR3 loop spans 15 amino acids. The junction had 6 bases not matched to a gene; V was cut back by 4 bases and J by 9 bases. Germline V gene data show CDR1 as SGHRS and CDR2 as YFSETQ. CDR3 amino acids: CASSEGLAGAGEQFF. For the CDR3, the DNA is TGCGCCAGCAGCGAGGGACTAGCGGGAGCTGGTGAGCAGTTCTTC.

V and J are TRBV19 and TRBJ1-5; tentative D call: TRBD1 (6 bases). The CDR3 loop spans 15 amino acids. V lost 1 base and J 7 bases, leaving 14 bases between the germline ends. From germline, CDR1 is LNHDA and CDR2 SQIVND (reference sequence). CDR3 loop: CASSIVQGRGQPQHF. CDR3 sequence (DNA): TGTGCCAGTAGTATAGTACAGGGCCGTGGGCAGCCCCAGCATTTT.

This clone was counted once. V usage is TRBV5-4 and J usage is TRBJ2-1; D unresolved. V was cut by 0 bases and J by 0 bases, with 7 bases left in between. The CDR3 covers 15 residues. The germline V gene encodes CDR1 SGHNT and CDR2 YYREEE (reference sequence). CDR3 amino acids: CASSLDLGSYNEQFF. For the CDR3, the DNA is TGTGCCAGCAGCTTGGATCTAGGCTCCTACAATGAGCAGTTCTTC.

The V call is TRBV2, the J call TRBJ2-7; TRBD1 aligns across 7 bases. The CDR3 has 13 residues. Losses at the gene ends were 5 bases for V and 6 bases for J; bases not matched to a gene: 7. Germline V gives CDR1 SNHLY, CDR2 FYNNEI. CDR3 coding DNA: TGTGCCAGCAGTTCTGGACAGGAGACCGAGCAGTACTTC. This codes for CASSSGQETEQYF.

The chain recombines TRBV18 with TRBJ1-4; 8 bases fit TRBD1. CDR1 is KGHSH, CDR2 LQKENI, per germline. Germline trimming cut 3 bases from V and 3 bases from J; bases unmatched to any gene: 3. The length of the CDR3 is 15 residues. CDR3 bases: TGTGCCAGCTCACCCGGACAGGGATCTAATGAAAAACTGTTTTTT. Residues: CASSPGQGSNEKLFF.

This chain joins TRBV9 and TRBJ2-1; 7 bases are shared with TRBD1. The CDR3 contains 17 residues. V shed 4 bases, J shed 0 bases, and the junction held 10 bases outside the gene matches. CDR1 and CDR2 from the germline V gene are SGDLS and YYNGEE. The CDR3 DNA follows: TGTGCCAGCAGCACTTCTACAGGGGTGATCTCCTACAATGAGCAGTTCTTC. Translated: CASSTSTGVISYNEQFF. Complete variable domain (other parts from reference TRBV9 and TRBJ2-1): DSGVTQTPKHLITATGQRVTLRCSPRSGDLSVYWYQQSLDQGLQFLIQYYNGEERAKGNILERFSAQQFPDLHSELNLSSLELGDSALYFCASSTSTGVISYNEQFFGPGTRLTVL.

Remarks on this clone: This same CDR3 is encoded by further DNA sequences in the sample. The chain employs TRBV7-3 and TRBJ2-1; 11 nucleotides align to TRBD2. Germline loops: CDR1 SGHTA, CDR2 FQGTGA. This CDR3 is built from 15 residues. V shed 2 bases and J 4 bases; nucleotides not matched to a gene: 1. This CDR3 reads CASSLGTSGYNEQFF. As DNA, the CDR3 is TGTGCCAGCAGCTTAGGGACTAGCGGTTACAATGAGCAGTTCTTC.

The chain employs TRBV2 and TRBJ1-1; no clear D. Germline V gene sequence: CDR1 SNHLY, CDR2 FYNNEI. This CDR3 has 11 amino acids. V gave up 4 bases and J gave up 8 bases, with 8 bases separating them. The CDR3 bases are TGTGCCAGCAGTGTGCGGGGAGAAGCTTTCTTT. Translation: CASSVRGEAFF.

The rearrangement joins TRBV3-1 (or the pseudogene TRBV3-2) to TRBJ1-1; TRBD1 matches at 7 bases. The germline gives CDR1 LGHDT, CDR2 YNNKEL (reference sequence). The CDR3 runs to 17 residues. After removal of 4 bases from V and 2 bases from J, the junction contained 13 bases not matched to a gene. CDR3 protein: CASSPRLGQDFNTEAFF. CDR3 bases: TGTGCCAGCAGCCCCCGCCTAGGACAGGACTTCAACACTGAAGCTTTCTTT.

This chain connects TRBV5-6 to TRBJ2-1, with 13 bases matching TRBD2. In germline, CDR1 is SGHDT, CDR2 YYEEEE. The V segment lost 5 bases and the J segment 0 bases; nucleotides outside the gene matches: 8. This CDR3 contains 18 residues. CDR3 sequence reads: CASRSGTSGTSSYNEQFF. The CDR3 nucleotides read TGTGCCAGCAGATCCGGGACTAGCGGGACGAGCTCCTACAATGAGCAGTTCTTC. Full variable domain (missing parts from reference TRBV5-6 and TRBJ2-1): DAGVTQSPTHLIKTRGQQVTLRCSPKSGHDTVSWYQQALGQGPQFIFQYYEEEERQRGNFPDRFSGHQFPNYSSELNVNALLLGDSALYLCASRSGTSGTSSYNEQFFGPGTRLTVL.

The sample holds one count of this clone. The chain carries TRBV2 and TRBJ1-1; D might be TRBD1 (5 bases). The CDR3 is 15 residues long. The germline CDR1 and CDR2 sequences are SNHLY and FYNNEI. Trimming left V 0 bases short and J 5 bases short, with 13 bases between. This chain's CDR3 is CASSEAVGRGTEAFF. Here the CDR3 DNA reads TGTGCCAGCAGTGAAGCGGTGGGGCGAGGAACTGAAGCTTTCTTT.

V gene TRBV5-4 combines with J gene TRBJ1-1; 10 positions match TRBD1. This CDR3 has 15 residues. The V and J ends lost 0 bases and 8 bases, in that order; junction bases with no gene match: 7. Germline V gene lookup returns CDR1 SGHNT and CDR2 YYREEE (reference sequence). CDR3 region: CASSLDGQGGTEAFF. CDR3 bases: TGTGCCAGCAGCTTGGATGGACAGGGGGGTACGGAAGCTTTCTTT.

V is TRBV2 and J is TRBJ2-1; no reliable D call. The CDR3 has 11 residues. CDR1 is SNHLY, CDR2 FYNNEI, per germline. V was shortened by 10 bases and J by 6 bases, with 10 bases between the two germline ends. The CDR3 spells CATSVTNEQFF. The CDR3, as DNA: TGTGCCACGAGCGTGACCAATGAGCAGTTCTTC. Looking up the rest from reference TRBV2 and TRBJ2-1 gives the full variable domain: EPEVTQTPSHQVTQMGQEVILRCVPISNHLYFYWYRQILGQKVEFLVSFYNNEISEKSEIFDDQFSVERPDGSNFTLKIRSTKLEDSAMYFCATSVTNEQFFGPGTRLTVL.

The chain is built from TRBV12-5 and TRBJ2-7; D remains unclear. CDR1 is LGHNT and CDR2 is FRNRAP in the germline V gene. The V end lost 1 base, the J end lost 0 bases, and 7 bases lay between the germline ends. The CDR3 sequence is 14 residues long. CDR3 sequence (DNA): TGTGCTAGTGGTTTGGGATTGGCCTCCTACGAGCAGTACTTC. This gives the protein CASGLGLASYEQYF.

The J gene is TRBJ2-3, the V gene TRBV5-1; TRBD1 might be the D (5 bases). Looked up from germline, CDR1 is SGHRS and CDR2 is YFSETQ. This CDR3 spans 14 amino acids. Trimming left V 2 bases short and J 2 bases short, with 9 bases between. The chain's CDR3 is CASSFPGHTDTQYF. The DNA for the CDR3 is TGCGCCAGCAGCTTTCCAGGGCACACAGATACGCAGTATTTT.

V is TRBV14 and J is TRBJ2-5; perhaps TRBD2 as D (5 bases). Trimming removed 0 bases from V and 3 bases from J, with 20 bases in between. The CDR3 extends over 18 amino acids. Germline V gene sequence: CDR1 SGHDN, CDR2 FVKESK. The CDR3 region has the DNA TGTGCCAGCAGCCAAGAGTCGGGTTTCCGAGGGTCAAAAGAGACCCAGTACTTC. It specifies CASSQESGFRGSKETQYF.

The rearrangement uses TRBV5-5 and TRBJ1-1; D unresolved. The CDR3 spans 15 residues. Trimming removed 0 bases from V and 0 bases from J, with 9 bases in between. Germline V gives CDR1 SGHKS, CDR2 YYEKEE (reference sequence). The CDR3 DNA sequence: TGTGCCAGCAGCTTGGCGTACGGGGTGAACACTGAAGCTTTCTTT. Its translation: CASSLAYGVNTEAFF.